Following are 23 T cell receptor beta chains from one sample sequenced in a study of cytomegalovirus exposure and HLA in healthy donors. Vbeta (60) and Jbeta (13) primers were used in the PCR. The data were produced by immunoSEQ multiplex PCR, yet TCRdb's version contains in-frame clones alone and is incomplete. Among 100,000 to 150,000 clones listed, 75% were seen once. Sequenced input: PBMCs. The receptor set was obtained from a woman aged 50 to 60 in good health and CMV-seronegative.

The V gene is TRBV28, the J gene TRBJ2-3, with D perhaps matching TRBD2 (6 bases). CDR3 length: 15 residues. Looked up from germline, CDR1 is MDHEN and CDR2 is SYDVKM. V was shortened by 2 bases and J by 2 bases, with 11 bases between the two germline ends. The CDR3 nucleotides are TGTGCCAGCAGTTTAGGGGGGAGCATCACAGATACGCAGTATTTT. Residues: CASSLGGSITDTQYF.

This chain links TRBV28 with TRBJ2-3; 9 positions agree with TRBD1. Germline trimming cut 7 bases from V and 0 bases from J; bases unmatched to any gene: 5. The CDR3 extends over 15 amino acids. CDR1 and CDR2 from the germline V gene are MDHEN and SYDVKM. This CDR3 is CASIRGTGSTDTQYF. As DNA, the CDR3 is TGTGCCAGCATTCGCGGGACAGGGAGCACAGATACGCAGTATTTT.

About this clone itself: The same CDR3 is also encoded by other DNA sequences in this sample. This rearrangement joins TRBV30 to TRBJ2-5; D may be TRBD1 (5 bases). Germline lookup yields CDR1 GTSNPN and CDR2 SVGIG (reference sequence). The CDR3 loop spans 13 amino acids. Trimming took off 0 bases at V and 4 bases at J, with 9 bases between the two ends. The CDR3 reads CAWSVAGLETQYF. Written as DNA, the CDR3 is TGTGCCTGGAGTGTGGCAGGGTTAGAGACCCAGTACTTC. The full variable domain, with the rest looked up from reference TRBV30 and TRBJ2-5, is SQTIHQWPATLVQPVGSPLSLECTVEGTSNPNLYWYRQAAGRGLQLLFYSVGIGQISSEVPQNLSASRPQDRQFILSSKKLLLSDSGFYLCAWSVAGLETQYFGPGTRLLVL.

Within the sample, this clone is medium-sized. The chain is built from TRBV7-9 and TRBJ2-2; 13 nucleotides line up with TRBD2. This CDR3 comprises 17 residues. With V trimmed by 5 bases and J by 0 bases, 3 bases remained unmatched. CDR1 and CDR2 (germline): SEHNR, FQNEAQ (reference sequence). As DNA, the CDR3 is TGTGCCAGCAGCATCGGACTAGCGGGAGCGAACACCGGGGAGCTGTTTTTT. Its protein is CASSIGLAGANTGELFF.

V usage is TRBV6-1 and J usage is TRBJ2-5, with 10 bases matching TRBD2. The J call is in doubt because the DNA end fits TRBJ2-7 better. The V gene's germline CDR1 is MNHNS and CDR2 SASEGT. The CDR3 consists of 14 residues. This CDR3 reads CASSPSGSPYEQYF. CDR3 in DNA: TGTGCCAGCAGCCCTAGCGGGAGCCCCTACGAGCAGTACTTC.

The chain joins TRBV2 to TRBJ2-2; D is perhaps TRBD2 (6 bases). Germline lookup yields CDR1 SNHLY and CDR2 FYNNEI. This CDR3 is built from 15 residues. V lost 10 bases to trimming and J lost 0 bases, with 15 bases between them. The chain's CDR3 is CAIPTGVPNTGELFF. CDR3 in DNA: TGTGCCATCCCCACGGGAGTTCCGAACACCGGGGAGCTGTTTTTT.

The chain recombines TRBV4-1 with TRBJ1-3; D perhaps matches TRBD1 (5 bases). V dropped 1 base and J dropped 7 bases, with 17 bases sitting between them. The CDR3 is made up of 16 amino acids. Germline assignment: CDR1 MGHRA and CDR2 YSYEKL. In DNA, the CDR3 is TGCGCCAGCAGCCAAGTGGGCAGGGCGCGGTGGAACACCATATATTTT. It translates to CASSQVGRARWNTIYF.

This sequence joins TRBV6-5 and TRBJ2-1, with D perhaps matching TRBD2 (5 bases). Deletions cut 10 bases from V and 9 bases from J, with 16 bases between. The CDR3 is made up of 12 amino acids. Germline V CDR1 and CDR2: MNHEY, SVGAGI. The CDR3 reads CATARGIGEQFF. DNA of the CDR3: TGTGCCACGGCCCGGGGTATCGGTGAGCAGTTCTTC.

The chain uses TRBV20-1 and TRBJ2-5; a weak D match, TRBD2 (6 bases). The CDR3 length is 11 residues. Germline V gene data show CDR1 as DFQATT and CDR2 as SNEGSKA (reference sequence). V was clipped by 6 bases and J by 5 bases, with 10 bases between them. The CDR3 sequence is CSARGRETQYF. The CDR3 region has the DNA TGCAGTGCGCGGGGTAGGGAGACCCAGTACTTC.

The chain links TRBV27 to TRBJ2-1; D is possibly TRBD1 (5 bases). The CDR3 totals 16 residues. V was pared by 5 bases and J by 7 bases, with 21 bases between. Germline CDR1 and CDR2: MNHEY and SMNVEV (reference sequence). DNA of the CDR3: TGTGCCAGCAGTGAGAGAACAGGTCTGCTTCTTAATGAGCAGTTCTTC. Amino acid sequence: CASSERTGLLLNEQFF.

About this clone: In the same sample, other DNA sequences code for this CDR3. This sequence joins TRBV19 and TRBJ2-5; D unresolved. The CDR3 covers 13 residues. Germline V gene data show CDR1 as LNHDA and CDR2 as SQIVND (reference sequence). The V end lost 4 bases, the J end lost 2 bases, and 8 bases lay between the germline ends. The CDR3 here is CASSTGSQETQYF. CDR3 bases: TGTGCCAGTAGTACAGGCAGTCAAGAGACCCAGTACTTC.

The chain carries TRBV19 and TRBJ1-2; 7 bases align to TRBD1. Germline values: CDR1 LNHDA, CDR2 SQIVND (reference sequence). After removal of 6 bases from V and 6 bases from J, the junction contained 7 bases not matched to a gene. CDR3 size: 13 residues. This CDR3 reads CASRLRGTDGYTF. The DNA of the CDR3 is TGTGCCAGTAGGCTTCGGGGGACAGATGGCTACACCTTC.

CDR3 DNA sequence: TGTGCCAGGCTGCGGGAATCCTACGAGCAGTACTTC. It encodes CARLRESYEQYF. The chain employs TRBV6-1 and TRBJ2-7, with D perhaps matching TRBD2 (6 bases). The CDR3 length is 12 residues. Per the germline V gene, CDR1 is MNHNS and CDR2 is SASEGT. Trimming cost V 9 bases and J 1 base, with 10 bases left between them.

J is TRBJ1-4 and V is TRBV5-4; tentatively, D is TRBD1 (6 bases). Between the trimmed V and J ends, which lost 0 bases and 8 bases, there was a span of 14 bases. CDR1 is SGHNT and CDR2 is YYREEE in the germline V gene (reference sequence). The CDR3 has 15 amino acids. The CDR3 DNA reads TGTGCCAGCAGCTTGGGTCTGGCAGGGGAGGAAAAACTGTTTTTT. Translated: CASSLGLAGEEKLFF.

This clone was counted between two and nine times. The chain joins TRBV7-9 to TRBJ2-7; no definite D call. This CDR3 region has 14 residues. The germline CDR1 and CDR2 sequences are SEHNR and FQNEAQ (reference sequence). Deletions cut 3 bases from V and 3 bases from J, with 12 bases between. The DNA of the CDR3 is TGTGCCAGCAGCTTCGTCGGTCCCCTCTACGAGCAGTACTTC. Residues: CASSFVGPLYEQYF.

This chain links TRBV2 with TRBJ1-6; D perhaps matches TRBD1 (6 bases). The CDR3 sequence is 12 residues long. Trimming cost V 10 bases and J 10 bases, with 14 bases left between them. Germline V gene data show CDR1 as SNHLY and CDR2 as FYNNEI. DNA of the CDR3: TGTGCCACGCCGGGACAACGGTCACCCCTCCACTTT. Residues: CATPGQRSPLHF.

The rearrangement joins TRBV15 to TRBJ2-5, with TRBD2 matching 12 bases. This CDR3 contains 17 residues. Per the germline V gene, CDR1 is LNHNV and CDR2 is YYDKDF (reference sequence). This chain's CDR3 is CAREKLLAGGRSETQYF. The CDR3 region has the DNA TGTGCGCGAGAAAAGTTACTAGCGGGAGGCCGGTCAGAGACCCAGTACTTC. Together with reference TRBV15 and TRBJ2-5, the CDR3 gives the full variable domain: DAMVIQNPRYQVTQFGKPVTLSCSQTLNHNVMYWYQQKSSQAPKLLFHYYDKDFNNEADTPDNFQSRRPNTSFCFLDIRSPGLGDTAMYLCAREKLLAGGRSETQYFGPGTRLLVL.

CDR3 residues: CASRSPGQGGYTEAFF. As DNA, the CDR3 is TGTGCCAGCAGGAGTCCGGGACAGGGAGGATACACTGAAGCTTTCTTT. This chain uses TRBV28 with TRBJ1-1; 9 positions agree with TRBD1. CDR1 is MDHEN and CDR2 is SYDVKM in the germline V gene. V lost 6 bases, J lost 3 bases, and 11 bases stayed unmatched. The CDR3 covers 16 residues.

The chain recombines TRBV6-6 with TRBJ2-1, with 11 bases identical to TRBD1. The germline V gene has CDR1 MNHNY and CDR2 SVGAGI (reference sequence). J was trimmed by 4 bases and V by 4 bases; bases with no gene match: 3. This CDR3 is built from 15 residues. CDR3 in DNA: TGTGCCAGCAGTTTTGGGACAGGGGGTTACAATGAGCAGTTCTTC. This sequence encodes CASSFGTGGYNEQFF.

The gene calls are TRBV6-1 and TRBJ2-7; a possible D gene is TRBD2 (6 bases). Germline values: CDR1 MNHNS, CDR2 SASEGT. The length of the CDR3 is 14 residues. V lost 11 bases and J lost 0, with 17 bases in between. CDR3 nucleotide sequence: TGTGCCGGAAAAGGGACTTTAAGCTCCTACGAGCAGTACTTC. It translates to CAGKGTLSSYEQYF.

CDR3 loop: CASSLVAGNYGYTF. The CDR3 DNA is TGCGCCAGCAGCTTGGTGGCAGGGAACTATGGCTACACCTTC. The chain links TRBV5-1 to TRBJ1-2; TRBD1 might be the D (5 bases). Germline assignment: CDR1 SGHRS and CDR2 YFSETQ. The CDR3 has 14 amino acids. The V end lost 0 bases, the J end lost 2 bases, and 8 bases lay between the germline ends.

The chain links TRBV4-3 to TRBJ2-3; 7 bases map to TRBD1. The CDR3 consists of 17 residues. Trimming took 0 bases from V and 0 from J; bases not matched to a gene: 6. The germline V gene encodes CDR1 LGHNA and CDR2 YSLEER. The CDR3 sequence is CASSQEAWDSSTDTQYF. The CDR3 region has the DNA TGCGCCAGCAGCCAAGAGGCGTGGGACAGTAGCACAGATACGCAGTATTTT.

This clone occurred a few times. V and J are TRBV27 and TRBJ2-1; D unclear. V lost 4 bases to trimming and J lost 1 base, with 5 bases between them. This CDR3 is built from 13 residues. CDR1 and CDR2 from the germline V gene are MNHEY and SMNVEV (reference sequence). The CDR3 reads CASSYGSYNEQFF. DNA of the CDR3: TGTGCCAGCAGTTACGGGTCCTACAATGAGCAGTTCTTC.